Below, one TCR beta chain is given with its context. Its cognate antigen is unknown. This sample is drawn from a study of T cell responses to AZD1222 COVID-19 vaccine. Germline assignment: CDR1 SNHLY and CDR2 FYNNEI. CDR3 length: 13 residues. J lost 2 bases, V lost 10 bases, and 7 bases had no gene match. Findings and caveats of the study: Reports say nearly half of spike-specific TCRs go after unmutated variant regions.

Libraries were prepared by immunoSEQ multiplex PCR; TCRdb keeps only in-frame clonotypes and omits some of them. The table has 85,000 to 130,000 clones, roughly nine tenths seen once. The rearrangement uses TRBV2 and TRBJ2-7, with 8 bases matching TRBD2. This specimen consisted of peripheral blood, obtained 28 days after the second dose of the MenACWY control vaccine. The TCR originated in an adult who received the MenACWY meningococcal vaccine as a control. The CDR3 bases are TGTGCCACCGCCCGGGGGGGTGCCTACGAGCAGTACTTC. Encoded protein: CATARGGAYEQYF.